Listed here are 27 T cell receptor beta chains from one sample, sequenced in a study of blood T cell repertoires in COVID-19. Using immunoSEQ multiplex PCR, the repertoire was profiled, and TCRdb retains in-frame clones only, with some absent. The sample contains hundreds of thousands of clones, approximately 86% of which appear only once. Sequencing input: PBMCs or T cells enriched from blood (not recorded which). The receptors here all came from a woman aged 45-59 years who had recovered from COVID-19.

This clone was detected once. The V gene is TRBV19, the J gene TRBJ2-3; 7 bases agree with TRBD1. The germline V gene encodes CDR1 LNHDA and CDR2 SQIVND (reference sequence). V shed 6 bases, J shed 2 bases, and the junction held 11 bases outside the gene matches. The CDR3 has 16 residues. CDR3 DNA: TGTGCCAGTAGCCCAGAGGGACAGCACTTCACAGATACGCAGTATTTT. Translation: CASSPEGQHFTDTQYF.

This clone came up once. The V gene is TRBV12-5, the J gene TRBJ2-5, with unresolved D. The CDR3 has 15 amino acids. The V gene lost 7 bases and the J gene lost 0 bases, with 15 bases spanning the gap. Per the germline V gene, CDR1 is LGHNT and CDR2 is FRNRAP. The chain's CDR3 is CASEPPCCHQETQYF. DNA for the CDR3: TGTGCTAGTGAGCCCCCTTGCTGCCACCAAGAGACCCAGTACTTC.

This chain joins TRBV12-5 and TRBJ2-7; D gene uncertain. This CDR3 contains 11 residues. Germline CDR1 and CDR2: LGHNT and FRNRAP. V was trimmed by 5 bases and J by 5 bases, leaving 7 bases between them. CDR3 nucleotide sequence: TGTGCTAGTGGTATAGAAAACGAGCAGTACTTC. It encodes CASGIENEQYF.

The chain joins TRBV19 to TRBJ2-7; TRBD2 matches 10 bases. Germline CDR1 reads LNHDA; CDR2 reads SQIVND (reference sequence). This CDR3 spans 15 amino acids. V was pared by 6 bases and J by 4 bases, with 9 bases of the junction left unmatched. The CDR3 DNA sequence: TGTGCCAGTAGAGAAGCGGGAGGGCCTTTTTACGAGCAGTACTTC. Translating gives CASREAGGPFYEQYF.

The chain uses TRBV14 and TRBJ2-5; TRBD2 agrees at 14 bases. Germline lookup yields CDR1 SGHDN and CDR2 FVKESK. With V trimmed by 4 bases and J by 1 base, 11 bases remained unmatched. The CDR3 runs 19 residues. In DNA, the CDR3 is TGTGCCAGCAGCCGCGGACTAGCGGGAGGAGGGGGCTTCCAAGAGACCCAGTACTTC. It specifies CASSRGLAGGGGFQETQYF.

The V and J genes are TRBV18 and TRBJ1-2, with a weak D call TRBD1 (5 bases). Germline CDR1 is KGHSH and CDR2 is LQKENI. V lost 3 bases, J lost 6 bases, and 17 bases lay in between. CDR3 length equals 15 residues. This CDR3 reads CASSPMLTGDDGYTF. The CDR3 DNA reads TGTGCCAGCTCACCGATGTTAACGGGGGATGATGGCTACACCTTC.

This chain connects TRBV2 to TRBJ1-5, with TRBD1 identical over 7 bases. The CDR3 runs to 15 residues. The V gene's germline CDR1 is SNHLY and CDR2 FYNNEI. With V trimmed by 3 bases and J by 2 bases, 4 bases remained unmatched. The CDR3 spells CASSDRGPGNQPQHF. The CDR3, as DNA: TGTGCCAGCAGTGATAGGGGGCCGGGCAATCAGCCCCAGCATTTT.

This clone was seen a single time. This chain uses TRBV28 with TRBJ1-6; TRBD1 aligns across 10 bases. The CDR3 is made up of 15 amino acids. V trimming: 6 bases; J trimming: 10 bases; junction bases outside the gene matches: 9. The V gene's germline CDR1 is MDHEN and CDR2 SYDVKM. The CDR3 nucleotides read TGTGCCAGCAGACAACGGGACAGGGGTCGATCACCCCTCCACTTT. Translating gives CASRQRDRGRSPLHF.

This chain joins TRBV4-1 and TRBJ2-1; 13 nucleotides line up with TRBD2. This CDR3 comprises 16 residues. V gave up 5 bases and J gave up 5 bases; unmatched junction bases: 6. The germline V gene has CDR1 MGHRA and CDR2 YSYEKL. CDR3 DNA sequence: TGCGCCAGCAGCTCAAGGGGACTAGCGGGAAACAATGAGCAGTTCTTC. It codes for CASSSRGLAGNNEQFF.

Remarks on this clone: The same CDR3 is also encoded by other DNA sequences in this sample. The rearrangement joins TRBV5-4 to TRBJ2-7; 9 nucleotides match TRBD1. The CDR3 is 14 amino acids. Germline V lookup: CDR1 SGHNT, CDR2 YYREEE (reference sequence). The junction had 3 bases not matched to a gene; V was cut back by 2 bases and J by 3 bases. The chain's CDR3 is CASSLPGQGYEQYF. As DNA, the CDR3 is TGTGCCAGCAGCTTACCGGGACAGGGCTACGAGCAGTACTTC.

J is TRBJ2-7 and V is TRBV20-1; a possible D gene is TRBD1 (6 bases). Trimming removed 3 bases from V and 3 bases from J, with 9 bases in between. The CDR3 length is 12 residues. Germline CDR1 reads DFQATT; CDR2 reads SNEGSKA (reference sequence). This CDR3 reads CSASKTGYEQYF. In DNA, the CDR3 is TGCAGTGCTAGTAAGACAGGCTACGAGCAGTACTTC.

The V and J genes are TRBV3-1 (or the pseudogene TRBV3-2) and TRBJ1-3; TRBD1 agrees at 7 bases. The CDR3 is 18 amino acids. Germline assignment: CDR1 LGHDT and CDR2 YNNKEL (reference sequence). Unmatched junction bases numbered 10, after V lost 2 bases and J lost 0 bases. The CDR3 DNA is TGTGCCAGCAGCCAACAGACAGGGACAAGGAGCTCTGGAAACACCATATATTTT. Translation: CASSQQTGTRSSGNTIYF.

The chain links TRBV10-3 to TRBJ1-6, with a possible D match to TRBD1 (6 bases). The CDR3 runs 15 residues. V lost 4 bases to trimming and J lost 9 bases, with 16 bases between them. CDR1 is ENHRY and CDR2 is SYGVKD in the germline V gene. The CDR3 DNA reads TGTGCCATCAGTGGGACAGAGAAAAAAGGTTCACCCCTCCACTTT. It codes for CAISGTEKKGSPLHF.

The J gene is TRBJ1-1, the V gene TRBV29-1; 9 positions match TRBD1. This CDR3 is built from 14 residues. The germline V gene has CDR1 SQVTM and CDR2 ANQGSEA. The J segment lost 12 bases and the V segment lost 7 bases, leaving 18 bases of the junction unmatched. The CDR3 loop reads CSARSGTGRSRPFF. The CDR3 nucleotides are TGCAGCGCACGTTCCGGGACAGGGAGGAGTAGACCTTTCTTT.

The genes are TRBV9 and TRBJ2-3; 8 positions agree with TRBD2. Germline V gene lookup returns CDR1 SGDLS and CDR2 YYNGEE. The CDR3 is 17 residues long. J gave up 4 bases and V 0 bases, and 10 bases lay outside the gene matches. The DNA for the CDR3 is TGTGCCAGCAGCGTAGGTCCCAGCGGGAGCCTCTCAGATACGCAGTATTTT. Its translation is CASSVGPSGSLSDTQYF. Together with reference TRBV9 and TRBJ2-3, the CDR3 gives the full variable domain: DSGVTQTPKHLITATGQRVTLRCSPRSGDLSVYWYQQSLDQGLQFLIQYYNGEERAKGNILERFSAQQFPDLHSELNLSSLELGDSALYFCASSVGPSGSLSDTQYFGPGTRLTVL.

The rearrangement uses TRBV3-1 (or the pseudogene TRBV3-2) and TRBJ2-7; D is unclear. Germline CDR1 reads LGHDT; CDR2 reads YNNKEL (reference sequence). This CDR3 has 12 residues. The V end lost 1 base, the J end lost 5 bases, and 6 bases lay between the germline ends. The CDR3 sequence is CASSQGGHEQYF. For the CDR3, the DNA is TGTGCCAGCAGCCAAGGTGGGCACGAGCAGTACTTC.

CDR3: CASSSAVDGGRARNEQFF. The DNA for the CDR3 is TGTGCCAGCAGCTCAGCAGTTGATGGCGGGAGGGCCCGGAATGAGCAGTTCTTC. The V call is TRBV7-2, the J call TRBJ2-1; TRBD2 aligns across 9 bases. Per the germline V gene, CDR1 is SGHTA and CDR2 is FQGNSA. The V and J ends lost 4 bases and 7 bases, in that order; junction bases with no gene match: 17. The CDR3 extends over 18 amino acids.

V gene TRBV7-9 combines with J gene TRBJ2-7; 12 bases agree with TRBD2. In germline, CDR1 is SEHNR, CDR2 FQNEAQ (reference sequence). The CDR3 has 16 amino acids. Losses at the gene ends were 2 bases for V and 6 bases for J; bases not matched to a gene: 8. The CDR3 bases are TGTGCCAGCAGCTTAACCCCACTAGCGGGAGGTGGCGAGCAGTACTTC. It translates to CASSLTPLAGGGEQYF.

The chain employs TRBV6-5 and TRBJ2-7; possible D gene TRBD2, 6 bases. Between the trimmed V and J ends, which lost 2 bases and 5 bases, there was a span of 10 bases. CDR3 length: 13 amino acids. Per the germline V gene, CDR1 is MNHEY and CDR2 is SVGAGI. For the CDR3, the DNA is TGTGCCAGCAGTTACGCCCCTAGCGACGAGCAGTACTTC. Translation gives CASSYAPSDEQYF.

This chain links TRBV5-4 with TRBJ1-2; D possibly corresponds to TRBD1 (5 bases). CDR1 is SGHNT, CDR2 YYREEE, per germline (reference sequence). The CDR3 runs 14 residues. The ends were cut back, 6 bases at V and 4 bases at J, with 16 bases in the middle. The CDR3 nucleotides are TGTGCCAGCAATACCGGGGGACTTCCCTATGGCTACACCTTC. This gives the protein CASNTGGLPYGYTF.

This chain connects TRBV11-2 to TRBJ2-5; TRBD2 is a possible D gene (6 bases). V lost 5 bases and J lost 2, with 12 bases in between. The CDR3 spans 14 residues. The germline gives CDR1 SGHAT, CDR2 FQNNGV. CDR3 loop: CASSHRSGQETQYF. CDR3 coding DNA: TGTGCCAGCAGCCATCGTAGCGGACAAGAGACCCAGTACTTC.

The J gene is TRBJ2-1, the V gene TRBV15; 7 bases align to TRBD2. The CDR3 spans 16 residues. Germline CDR1 LNHNV, CDR2 YYDKDF (reference sequence). After removal of 2 bases from V and 3 bases from J, the junction contained 7 bases not matched to a gene. CDR3 in amino acids: CATSRTAGSFYNEQFF. The CDR3 DNA is TGTGCCACCAGCAGAACAGCGGGATCTTTCTACAATGAGCAGTTCTTC.

The chain couples TRBV19 to TRBJ2-7; D gene ambiguous. V was clipped by 10 bases and J by 0 bases, with 16 bases between them. The CDR3 totals 14 residues. Germline V gives CDR1 LNHDA, CDR2 SQIVND (reference sequence). CDR3 amino acids: CATATAEASYEQYF. The CDR3 DNA follows: TGTGCCACCGCGACGGCAGAGGCCTCCTACGAGCAGTACTTC.

The V and J genes are TRBV21-1 and TRBJ2-7; the D call of TRBD2 is as the table states it, not checked on the DNA. TRBV21-1 is classified as a pseudogene. The CDR3 length is 16 residues. CDR3 loop: CASIQMSSGSSYEQYF. CDR3 in DNA: TGTGCCAGCATCCAAATGTCCAGCGGGAGTTCCTACGAGCAGTACTTC.

The chain recombines TRBV27 with TRBJ1-5; D is uncertain. The CDR3 totals 14 residues. Germline-derived CDR1 and CDR2 are MNHEY and SMNVEV (reference sequence). The germline V and J ends were trimmed by 6 bases and 4 bases, with 13 bases remaining between them. CDR3 in amino acids: CASRVAGRNQPQHF. The CDR3 DNA reads as TGTGCCAGCAGGGTCGCGGGGAGAAATCAGCCCCAGCATTTT.

The chain is built from TRBV5-5 and TRBJ2-3; perhaps TRBD1 as D (5 bases). The germline CDR1 and CDR2 sequences are SGHKS and YYEKEE (reference sequence). Trimming took off 7 bases at V and 3 bases at J, with 15 bases between the two ends. There are 14 residues in the CDR3. CDR3 loop: CASLRGLRTDTQYF. CDR3 in DNA: TGTGCCAGCCTAAGGGGTTTGCGGACAGATACGCAGTATTTT.

This clone was detected a few times. The chain couples TRBV18 to TRBJ1-1; unclear D gene. Germline CDR1 is KGHSH and CDR2 is LQKENI. The CDR3 consists of 19 residues. The V and J ends lost 2 bases and 0 bases respectively, with 22 bases between them. The CDR3 sequence is CASSPVGGRHLAMNTEAFF. CDR3 coding DNA: TGTGCCAGCTCACCAGTCGGCGGGCGGCACCTTGCCATGAACACTGAAGCTTTCTTT.